Below, 25 T cell receptor beta chains from the same sample are listed, as sequenced in a study of T cell repertoires and HLA-DP antigens. For these receptors, no antigen is known. Sequencing used immunoSEQ multiplex PCR; TCRdb keeps in-frame clones, though not all of them. The sample has around 100,000 clones; 80% to 95% are singletons. Sequenced input: CD4+ T cells from PBMCs. Receptors were obtained from a young woman in good health and CMV-seronegative.

This CDR3 reads CAISESSGFNTEAFF. CDR3 nucleotide sequence: TGTGCCATCAGTGAGTCGTCAGGATTCAACACTGAAGCTTTCTTT. This chain joins TRBV10-3 and TRBJ1-1; D is ambiguous. Trimming took 0 bases from V and 2 from J, leaving 10 bases between them. This CDR3 has 15 amino acids. Germline CDR1 ENHRY, CDR2 SYGVKD.

The rearrangement joins TRBV7-2 to TRBJ1-1, with TRBD1 as a possible D gene (5 bases). CDR1 and CDR2 (germline): SGHTA, FQGNSA. This CDR3 contains 11 residues. The CDR3 reads CKGAPNTEAFF. In DNA, the CDR3 is TGTAAAGGGGCGCCGAACACTGAAGCTTTCTTT. The full variable domain, its missing parts supplied by reference TRBV7-2 and TRBJ1-1, is GAGVSQSPSNKVTEKGKDVELRCDPISGHTALYWYRQSLGQGLEFLIYFQGNSAPDKSGLPSDRFSAERTGGSVSTLTIQRTQQEDSAVYLCKGAPNTEAFFGQGTRLTVV.

This clone showed up just a few times. This chain connects TRBV7-9 to TRBJ1-2, with D unresolved. This CDR3 has 14 amino acids. Trimming removed 1 base from V and 4 bases from J, with 10 bases in between. Germline V lookup: CDR1 SEHNR, CDR2 FQNEAQ (reference sequence). This CDR3 is CASSLEQSTYGYTF. The CDR3 DNA reads TGTGCCAGCAGCTTAGAACAGTCTACCTATGGCTACACCTTC.

This chain links TRBV4-1 with TRBJ2-3; D not resolved. Trimming removed 1 base from V and 6 bases from J, with 5 bases in between. The CDR3 consists of 12 residues. Germline V gives CDR1 MGHRA, CDR2 YSYEKL. CDR3 amino acids: CASSQVADTQYF. The CDR3 nucleotides read TGCGCCAGCAGCCAAGTGGCGGATACGCAGTATTTT.

This chain uses TRBV11-2 with TRBJ2-3; TRBD2 matches at 8 bases. Germline CDR1 SGHAT, CDR2 FQNNGV. V lost 0 bases, J lost 2 bases, and 7 bases stayed unmatched. This CDR3 has 17 residues. The CDR3 bases are TGTGCCAGCAGCTTAGAAGAGTTAGCGGGGATCACAGATACGCAGTATTTT. This codes for CASSLEELAGITDTQYF.

The chain has TRBV7-9 and TRBJ1-3; maybe TRBD1 (5 bases). Germline CDR1 and CDR2: SEHNR and FQNEAQ (reference sequence). Trimming pared 1 base from V and 0 bases from J, leaving 13 bases between. CDR3 size: 17 residues. CDR3 residues: CASSLVFTGHSGNTIYF. DNA of the CDR3: TGTGCCAGCAGCTTAGTTTTTACGGGGCACTCTGGAAACACCATATATTTT.

V gene TRBV7-9 combines with J gene TRBJ1-5; unclear D gene. The V gene's germline CDR1 is SEHNR and CDR2 FQNEAQ (reference sequence). The CDR3 sequence is 14 residues long. Trimming shortened V by 5 bases and J by 0 bases, and 8 bases separated the two germline ends. CDR3 residues: CASSPDGSNQPQHF. DNA of the CDR3: TGTGCCAGCAGCCCGGACGGTAGCAATCAGCCCCAGCATTTT.

CDR3 in DNA: TGTGCCAGCAGAGTTACGGGGGTAAACACTGAAGCTTTCTTT. Translation: CASRVTGVNTEAFF. The chain uses TRBV6-1 and TRBJ1-1; TRBD1 might be the D (5 bases). The CDR3 consists of 14 residues. Germline V gene sequence: CDR1 MNHNS, CDR2 SASEGT. With 6 bases removed from V and 2 bases from J, the gap between germline ends came to 13 bases.

The V gene is TRBV2, the J gene TRBJ2-5, with D hard to call. V was pared by 7 bases and J by 5 bases, with 11 bases between. The CDR3 length is 12 residues. Germline CDR1 and CDR2: SNHLY and FYNNEI. The CDR3 loop is CASMETGETQYF. CDR3 bases: TGTGCCAGCATGGAGACCGGGGAGACCCAGTACTTC.

The rearrangement uses TRBV18 and TRBJ1-5, with D unclear. Trimming cost V 4 bases and J 3 bases, with 10 bases left between them. Per the germline V gene, CDR1 is KGHSH and CDR2 is LQKENI. The CDR3 is 14 residues long. The CDR3 nucleotides are TGTGCCAGCTCACTAGGACGGCACAATCAGCCCCAGCATTTT. Its protein product is CASSLGRHNQPQHF.

This CDR3 reads CASSQGRDGRETQYF. CDR3 DNA: TGCGCCAGCAGCCAAGGGAGGGACGGAAGAGAGACCCAGTACTTC. The chain uses TRBV4-1 and TRBJ2-5; D is possibly TRBD2 (6 bases). The V and J ends lost 1 base and 4 bases respectively, with 13 bases between them. This CDR3 comprises 15 residues. The germline CDR1 and CDR2 sequences are MGHRA and YSYEKL.

The sample holds one count of this clone. The V and J genes are TRBV27 and TRBJ2-3; weak D call: TRBD2 (6 bases). The V gene lost 6 bases and the J gene lost 2 bases, with 12 bases spanning the gap. Germline V CDR1 and CDR2: MNHEY, SMNVEV (reference sequence). The CDR3 consists of 14 residues. The CDR3 DNA is TGTGCCAGCAGGGGACTCGGAACCACAGATACGCAGTATTTT. Translating gives CASRGLGTTDTQYF.

The rearrangement links TRBV5-4 to TRBJ1-5; the D is unclear. Germline V CDR1 and CDR2: SGHNT, YYREEE (reference sequence). The CDR3 totals 13 residues. Trimming cost V 0 bases and J 6 bases, with 7 bases left between them. The DNA of the CDR3 is TGTGCCAGCAGCTTGGGTGGATCTCAGCCCCAGCATTTT. This encodes CASSLGGSQPQHF. Supplemented by reference TRBV5-4 and TRBJ1-5, the full variable domain reads ETGVTQSPTHLIKTRGQQVTLRCSSQSGHNTVSWYQQALGQGPQFIFQYYREEENGRGNFPPRFSGLQFPNYSSELNVNALELDDSALYLCASSLGGSQPQHFGDGTRLSIL.

The CDR3 is CASSGRDSRNSPLHF. The DNA of the CDR3 is TGTGCCAGCAGCGGGCGGGACAGTCGCAATTCACCCCTCCACTTT. V usage is TRBV21-1 and J usage is TRBJ1-6; TRBD1 was called by the table and not checked on the DNA. TRBV21-1 is a known pseudogene. This CDR3 region has 15 residues.

This clone appeared once. V and J are TRBV27 and TRBJ2-7; possible D gene TRBD1, 5 bases. CDR1 and CDR2 (germline): MNHEY, SMNVEV (reference sequence). With 5 bases removed from V and 2 bases from J, the gap between germline ends came to 16 bases. This CDR3 region has 15 residues. CDR3 DNA: TGTGCCAGCAGTCCCACCCTGACAGTCCCCTACGAGCAGTACTTC. This translates into CASSPTLTVPYEQYF.

For the CDR3, the DNA is TGCGCCAGCAGCACGCGACTAGCCAATGAGCAGTTCTTC. Its translation is CASSTRLANEQFF. The chain carries TRBV5-1 and TRBJ2-1; TRBD2 agrees at 7 bases. There are 13 residues in the CDR3. Germline trimming cut 4 bases from V and 6 bases from J; bases unmatched to any gene: 4. Germline V gives CDR1 SGHRS, CDR2 YFSETQ.

The rearrangement joins TRBV7-8 to TRBJ2-2; possibly TRBD1 or TRBD2 for D (6 bases each). V lost 2 bases and J 1 base, leaving 14 bases between the germline ends. CDR3 size: 17 residues. Per the germline V gene, CDR1 is SGHVS and CDR2 is FQNEAQ. The CDR3 DNA reads as TGTGCCAGCAGCTTACGGCCGGGGGCAGGGAACACCGGGGAGCTGTTTTTT. Translating it yields CASSLRPGAGNTGELFF.

The chain employs TRBV27 and TRBJ2-7; a possible D gene is TRBD2 (5 bases). Looked up from germline, CDR1 is MNHEY and CDR2 is SMNVEV (reference sequence). Trimming took off 2 bases at V and 3 bases at J, with 11 bases between the two ends. The length of the CDR3 is 14 residues. CDR3 sequence: CASSLRSGNYEQYF. The CDR3 DNA reads as TGTGCCAGCAGTTTACGATCGGGAAACTACGAGCAGTACTTC.

The rearrangement joins TRBV7-2 to TRBJ1-1; D is possibly TRBD1 (5 bases). Germline values: CDR1 SGHTA, CDR2 FQGNSA. V was cut by 4 bases and J by 4 bases, with 16 bases left in between. This CDR3 is 15 amino acids long. CDR3 nucleotide sequence: TGTGCCAGCAGCTCGCAGGGTGGGAAGGGCACTGAAGCTTTCTTT. The encoded protein is CASSSQGGKGTEAFF.

The count of this clone is one. The rearrangement joins TRBV28 to TRBJ2-5, with TRBD2 identical over 14 bases. The CDR3 is 16 amino acids. Germline-derived CDR1 and CDR2 are MDHEN and SYDVKM. V lost 5 bases, J lost 4 bases, and 6 bases stayed unmatched. CDR3 DNA: TGTGCCAGCAGTACTCCGGGACTAGCGGGAGCAGAGACCCAGTACTTC. It specifies CASSTPGLAGAETQYF. Full variable domain (outside the CDR3, taken from reference TRBV28 and TRBJ2-5): DVKVTQSSRYLVKRTGEKVFLECVQDMDHENMFWYRQDPGLGLRLIYFSYDVKMKEKGDIPEGYSVSREKKERFSLILESASTNQTSMYLCASSTPGLAGAETQYFGPGTRLLVL.

The chain combines TRBV12-2 with TRBJ2-2. TRBV12-2 is classified as a pseudogene. The CDR3 runs to 15 residues. The DNA for the CDR3 is TGTGCAAGTCGTCCGAGGGGGAGGACAACCGGGGAGCTGTTTTTT. Its translation: CASRPRGRTTGELFF.

V usage is TRBV6-6 and J usage is TRBJ1-2, with D maybe TRBD1 (5 bases). The V gene lost 2 bases and the J gene lost 7 bases, with 14 bases spanning the gap. The CDR3 consists of 14 residues. From germline, CDR1 is MNHNY and CDR2 SVGAGI (reference sequence). The chain's CDR3 is CASSYGGRVSGYTF. For the CDR3, the DNA is TGTGCCAGCAGTTACGGGGGACGGGTATCTGGCTACACCTTC.

The chain has TRBV27 and TRBJ2-2, with D perhaps being TRBD1 or TRBD2 (5 bases each). Germline assignment: CDR1 MNHEY and CDR2 SMNVEV (reference sequence). Deletions cut 9 bases from V and 0 bases from J, with 17 bases between. CDR3 size: 16 residues. The CDR3 DNA is TGTGCCAGGAAGGCCGGGACCGTCGCGAACACCGGGGAGCTGTTTTTT. Protein: CARKAGTVANTGELFF.

V gene TRBV5-8 combines with J gene TRBJ1-6, with a tentative D call TRBD1 (6 bases). Germline V gene sequence: CDR1 SGHTS, CDR2 YDEGEE. This CDR3 has 15 amino acids. The ends were cut back, 0 bases at V and 6 bases at J, with 10 bases in the middle. The CDR3 nucleotides read TGTGCCAGCAGCTTGGTACAGGGCCCTAATTCACCCCTCCACTTT. Translating it yields CASSLVQGPNSPLHF. The variable domain in full, with the rest retrieved from reference TRBV5-8 and TRBJ1-6, is EAGVTQSPTHLIKTRGQQATLRCSPISGHTSVYWYQQALGLGLQFLLWYDEGEERNRGNFPPRFSGRQFPNYSSELNVNALELEDSALYLCASSLVQGPNSPLHFGNGTRLTVT.

The genes are TRBV7-3 and TRBJ2-5; TRBD1 agrees at 8 bases. V shed 5 bases and J 1 base; nucleotides not matched to a gene: 3. CDR1 and CDR2 (germline): SGHTA, FQGTGA. CDR3 length: 14 amino acids. CDR3 coding DNA: TGTGCCAGCAGCCCGACAGGGGCCCAAGAGACCCAGTACTTC. Translation gives CASSPTGAQETQYF.